What follows describes a single TCR beta chain. No antigen is known for it. These data come from a study of T cell responses to AZD1222 COVID-19 vaccine. Study-wide results and caveats: Only a handful of people who got AZD1222 tested seropositive at baseline. Following two doses of AZD1222, Spike-specific TCR breadth and depth rose. With dominance at 160-218 and 743-854, vaccine-associated CD4 TCRs spanned spike. Most donors were white British, females outnumbered males, and clonal diversity was possibly underestimated.

Germline values: CDR1 LNHDA, CDR2 SQIVND (reference sequence). The CDR3 runs 14 residues. V lost 2 bases and J 1 base, leaving 5 bases between the germline ends. Sequenced by immunoSEQ multiplex PCR; TCRdb stores in-frame clones only, minus some. The sample shows about 35,000 clones, around 86% of them seen only once. Material: peripheral blood, obtained 28 days after the second AZD1222 dose. The genes are TRBV19 and TRBJ2-2; D gene uncertain. The sequence was collected from an adult who received the AZD1222 COVID-19 vaccine. In DNA, the CDR3 is TGTGCCAGTAGTATAAACAGGAACACCGGGGAGCTGTTTTTT. It codes for CASSINRNTGELFF.